Sequencing of this T cell receptor beta chain was carried out in a study of Ad26.COV2.S vaccination and SARS-CoV-2 variants. Study summary: Vaccine-arm donor from the placebo-controlled COV1001 Ad26.COV2.S trial. Administration of Ad26.COV2.S was intramuscular, either once or twice 56 days apart.

The study, taken as a whole, reports: Non-spike TCR breadth showed similarity between vaccine and placebo recipients.

V was pared by 6 bases and J by 6 bases, with 11 bases between. The CDR3 is 12 amino acids. CDR1 is SGHTA and CDR2 is FQGNSA in the germline V gene. About this clone: The antigen remains undetermined.

Assay: immunoSEQ multiplex PCR; the TCRdb copy retains only in-frame clones and omits some. The sample contains roughly 300,000 clones, 88% of which appear only once. Indicated treatment: roughly 19 received Ad26.COV2.S at low or high dose, single or two shots; a few received placebo; per-sample allocation not given. Specimen acquisition occurred on day 63 following the initial vaccine or placebo injection. An Ad26 vector carrying the Wuhan-strain SARS-CoV-2 spike served as the vaccine. The clonotype was recovered from a person aged 18-65 years who received the Ad26.COV2.S COVID-19 vaccine or a placebo. V usage is TRBV7-2 and J usage is TRBJ1-1, with unresolved D. Here the sequenced sample was peripheral blood, taken in a trial of Ad26.COV2.S vaccine versus placebo. The CDR3: CASRLGGSEAFF. DNA of the CDR3: TGTGCCAGCAGGCTAGGAGGTTCTGAAGCTTTCTTT.